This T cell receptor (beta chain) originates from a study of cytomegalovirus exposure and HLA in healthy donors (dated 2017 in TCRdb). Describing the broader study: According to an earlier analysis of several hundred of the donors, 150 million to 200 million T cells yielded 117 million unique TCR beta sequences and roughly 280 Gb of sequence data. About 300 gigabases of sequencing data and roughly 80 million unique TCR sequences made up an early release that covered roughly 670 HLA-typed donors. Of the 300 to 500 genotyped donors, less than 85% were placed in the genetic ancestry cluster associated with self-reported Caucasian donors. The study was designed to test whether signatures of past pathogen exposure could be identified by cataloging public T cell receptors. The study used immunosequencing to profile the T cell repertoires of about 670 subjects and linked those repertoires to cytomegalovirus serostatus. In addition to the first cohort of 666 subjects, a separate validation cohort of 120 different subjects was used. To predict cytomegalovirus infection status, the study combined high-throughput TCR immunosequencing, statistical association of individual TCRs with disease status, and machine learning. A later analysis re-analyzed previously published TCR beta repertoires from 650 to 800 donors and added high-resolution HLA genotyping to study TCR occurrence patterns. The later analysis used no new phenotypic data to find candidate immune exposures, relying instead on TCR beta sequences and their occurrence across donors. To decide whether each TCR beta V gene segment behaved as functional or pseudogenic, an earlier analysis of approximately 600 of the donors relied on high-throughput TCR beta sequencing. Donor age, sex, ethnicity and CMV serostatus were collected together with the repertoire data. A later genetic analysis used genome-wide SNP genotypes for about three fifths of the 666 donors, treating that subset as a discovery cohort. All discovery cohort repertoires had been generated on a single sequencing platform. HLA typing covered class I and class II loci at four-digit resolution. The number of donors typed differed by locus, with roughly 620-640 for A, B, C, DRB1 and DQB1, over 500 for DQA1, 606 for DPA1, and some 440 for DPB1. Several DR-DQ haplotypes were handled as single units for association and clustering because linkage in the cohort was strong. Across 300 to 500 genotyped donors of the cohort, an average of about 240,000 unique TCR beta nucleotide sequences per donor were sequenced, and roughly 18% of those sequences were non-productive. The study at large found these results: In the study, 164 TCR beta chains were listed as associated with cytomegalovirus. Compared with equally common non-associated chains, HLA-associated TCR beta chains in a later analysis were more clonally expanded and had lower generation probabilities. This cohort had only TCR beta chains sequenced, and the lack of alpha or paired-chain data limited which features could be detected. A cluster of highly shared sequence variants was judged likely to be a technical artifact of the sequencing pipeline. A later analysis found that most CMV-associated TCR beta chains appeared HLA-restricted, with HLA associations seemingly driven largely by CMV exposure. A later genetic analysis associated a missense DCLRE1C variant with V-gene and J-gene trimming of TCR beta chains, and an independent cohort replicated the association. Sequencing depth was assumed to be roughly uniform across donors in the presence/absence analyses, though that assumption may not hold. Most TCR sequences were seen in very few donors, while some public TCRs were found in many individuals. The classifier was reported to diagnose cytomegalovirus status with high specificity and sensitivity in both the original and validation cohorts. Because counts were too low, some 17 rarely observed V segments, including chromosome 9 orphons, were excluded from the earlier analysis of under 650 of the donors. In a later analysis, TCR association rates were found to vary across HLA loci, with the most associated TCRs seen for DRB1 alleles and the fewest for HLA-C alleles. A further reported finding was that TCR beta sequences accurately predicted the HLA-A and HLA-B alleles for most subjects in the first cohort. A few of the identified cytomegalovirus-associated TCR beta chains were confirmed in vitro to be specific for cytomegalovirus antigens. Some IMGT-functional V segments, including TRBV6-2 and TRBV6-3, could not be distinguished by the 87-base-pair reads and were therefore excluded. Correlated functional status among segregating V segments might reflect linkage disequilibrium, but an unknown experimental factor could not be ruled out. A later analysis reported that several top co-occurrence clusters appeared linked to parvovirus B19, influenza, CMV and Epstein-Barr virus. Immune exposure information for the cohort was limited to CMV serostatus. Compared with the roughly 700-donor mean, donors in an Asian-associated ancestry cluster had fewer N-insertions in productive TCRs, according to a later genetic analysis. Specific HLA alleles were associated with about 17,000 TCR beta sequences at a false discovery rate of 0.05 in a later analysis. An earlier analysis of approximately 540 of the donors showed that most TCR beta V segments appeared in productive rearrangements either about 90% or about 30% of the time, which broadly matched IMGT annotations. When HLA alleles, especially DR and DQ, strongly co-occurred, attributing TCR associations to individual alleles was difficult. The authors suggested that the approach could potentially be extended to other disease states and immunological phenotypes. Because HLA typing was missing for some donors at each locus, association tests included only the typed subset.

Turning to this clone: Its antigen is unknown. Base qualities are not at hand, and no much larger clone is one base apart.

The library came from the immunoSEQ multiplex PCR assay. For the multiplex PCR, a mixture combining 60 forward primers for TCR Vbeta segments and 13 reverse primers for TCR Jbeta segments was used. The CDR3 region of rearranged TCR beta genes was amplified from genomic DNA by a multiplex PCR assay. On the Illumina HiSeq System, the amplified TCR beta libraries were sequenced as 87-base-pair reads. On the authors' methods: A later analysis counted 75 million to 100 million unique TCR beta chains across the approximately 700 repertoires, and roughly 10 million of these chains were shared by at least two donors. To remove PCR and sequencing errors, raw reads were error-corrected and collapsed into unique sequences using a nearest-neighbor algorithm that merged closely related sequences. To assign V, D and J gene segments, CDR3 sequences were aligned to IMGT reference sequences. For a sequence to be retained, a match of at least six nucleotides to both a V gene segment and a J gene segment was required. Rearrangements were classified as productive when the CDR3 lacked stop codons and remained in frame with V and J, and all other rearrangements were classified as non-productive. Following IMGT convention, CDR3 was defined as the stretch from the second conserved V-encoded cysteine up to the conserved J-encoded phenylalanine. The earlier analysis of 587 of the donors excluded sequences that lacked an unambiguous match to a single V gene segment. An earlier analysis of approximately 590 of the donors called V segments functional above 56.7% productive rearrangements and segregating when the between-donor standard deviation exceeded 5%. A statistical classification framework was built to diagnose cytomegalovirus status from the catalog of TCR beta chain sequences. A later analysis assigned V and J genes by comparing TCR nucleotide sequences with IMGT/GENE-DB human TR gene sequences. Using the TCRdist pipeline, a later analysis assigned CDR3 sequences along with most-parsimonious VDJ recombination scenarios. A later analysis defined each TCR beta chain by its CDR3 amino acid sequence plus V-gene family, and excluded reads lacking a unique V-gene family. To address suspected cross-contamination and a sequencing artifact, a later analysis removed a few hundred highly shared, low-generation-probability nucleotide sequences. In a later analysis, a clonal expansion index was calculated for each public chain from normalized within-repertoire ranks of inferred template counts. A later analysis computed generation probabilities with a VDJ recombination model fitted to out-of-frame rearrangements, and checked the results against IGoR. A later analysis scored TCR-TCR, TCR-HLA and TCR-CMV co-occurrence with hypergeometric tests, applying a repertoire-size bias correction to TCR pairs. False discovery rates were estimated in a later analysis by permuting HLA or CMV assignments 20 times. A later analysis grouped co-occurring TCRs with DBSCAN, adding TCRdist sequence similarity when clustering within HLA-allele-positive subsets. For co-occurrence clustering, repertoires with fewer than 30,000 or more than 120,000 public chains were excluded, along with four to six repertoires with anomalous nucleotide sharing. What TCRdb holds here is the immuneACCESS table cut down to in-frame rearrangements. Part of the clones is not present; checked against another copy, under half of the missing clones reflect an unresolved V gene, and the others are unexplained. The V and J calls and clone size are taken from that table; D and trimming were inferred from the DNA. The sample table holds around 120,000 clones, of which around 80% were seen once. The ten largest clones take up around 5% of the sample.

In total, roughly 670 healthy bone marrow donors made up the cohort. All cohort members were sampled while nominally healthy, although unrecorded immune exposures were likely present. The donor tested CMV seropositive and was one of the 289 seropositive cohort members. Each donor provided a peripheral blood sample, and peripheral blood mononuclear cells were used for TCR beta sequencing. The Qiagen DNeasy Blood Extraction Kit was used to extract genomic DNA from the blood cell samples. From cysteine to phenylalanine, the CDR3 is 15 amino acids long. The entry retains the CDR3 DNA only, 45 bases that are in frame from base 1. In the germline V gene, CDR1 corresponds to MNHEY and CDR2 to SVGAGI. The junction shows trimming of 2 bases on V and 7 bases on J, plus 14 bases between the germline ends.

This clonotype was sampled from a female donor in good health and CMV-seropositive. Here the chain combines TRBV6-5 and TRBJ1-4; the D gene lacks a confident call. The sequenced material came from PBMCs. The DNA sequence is TGTGCCAGCAGTTACCTTCGGAGACGCAGTGAAAAACTGTTTTTT. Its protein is CASSYLRRRSEKLFF.